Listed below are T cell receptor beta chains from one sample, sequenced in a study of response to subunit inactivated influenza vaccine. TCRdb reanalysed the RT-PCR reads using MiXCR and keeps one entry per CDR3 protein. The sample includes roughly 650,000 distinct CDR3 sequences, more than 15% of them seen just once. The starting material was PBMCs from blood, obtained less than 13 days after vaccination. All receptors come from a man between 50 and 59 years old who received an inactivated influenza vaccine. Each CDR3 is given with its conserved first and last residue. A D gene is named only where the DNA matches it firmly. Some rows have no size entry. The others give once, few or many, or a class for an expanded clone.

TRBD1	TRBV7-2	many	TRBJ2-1	CASSLDRGIYNEQFF	TGTGCCAGCAGCCTAGACAGGGGAATCTACAATGAGCAGTTCTTC
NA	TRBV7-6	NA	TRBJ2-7	CASSPFGGLPSYEQYF	TGTGCCAGCAGCCCTTTTGGGGGTTTGCCCTCCTACGAGCAGTACTTC
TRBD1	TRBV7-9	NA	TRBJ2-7	CASSPVLDRGHEQYF	TGTGCCAGCAGCCCCGTGCTGGACAGGGGCCACGAGCAGTACTTC
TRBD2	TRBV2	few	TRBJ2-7	CASSVLAVSYEQYF	TGTGCCAGCAGTGTACTAGCGGTTTCCTACGAGCAGTACTTC
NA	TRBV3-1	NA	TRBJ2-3	CASSQKSTSDTQYF	TGTGCCAGCAGCCAAAAGTCCACCTCAGATACGCAGTATTTT
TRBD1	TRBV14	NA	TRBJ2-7	CASSQDPGGMREQYF	TGTGCCAGCAGCCAAGATCCAGGGGGAATGCGAGAGCAGTACTTC
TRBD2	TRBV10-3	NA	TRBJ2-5	CAINPGGWGETQYF	TGTGCCATCAATCCGGGGGGGTGGGGAGAGACCCAGTACTTC
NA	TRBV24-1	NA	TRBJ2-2	CATSDWQGNTGELFF	TGTGCCACCAGTGATTGGCAGGGGAACACCGGGGAGCTGTTTTTT
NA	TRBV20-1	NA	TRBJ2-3	CSARRPSDLPDTQYF	TGCAGTGCTAGGAGACCTAGCGACTTGCCAGATACGCAGTATTTT
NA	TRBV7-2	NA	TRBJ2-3	CASSRQSASTDTQYF	TGTGCCAGCAGCAGACAGTCCGCTAGCACAGATACGCAGTATTTT